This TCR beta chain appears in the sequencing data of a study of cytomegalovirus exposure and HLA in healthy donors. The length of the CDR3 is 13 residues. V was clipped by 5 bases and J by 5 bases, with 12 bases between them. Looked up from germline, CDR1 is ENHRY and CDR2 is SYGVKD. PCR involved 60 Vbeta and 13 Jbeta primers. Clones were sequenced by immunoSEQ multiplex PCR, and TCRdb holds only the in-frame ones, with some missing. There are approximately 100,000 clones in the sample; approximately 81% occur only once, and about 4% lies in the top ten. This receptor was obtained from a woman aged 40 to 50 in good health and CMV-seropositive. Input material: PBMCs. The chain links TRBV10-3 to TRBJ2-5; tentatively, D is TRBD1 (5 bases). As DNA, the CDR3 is TGTGCCATCAGTCCAGGGTCAGGGGAGACCCAGTACTTC. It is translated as CAISPGSGETQYF.